This T cell receptor beta chain stems from a study of control samples from healthy donors and cancer patients. The V and J ends lost 3 bases and 12 bases, in that order; junction bases with no gene match: 14. CDR1 and CDR2 (germline): MDHEN, SYDVKM. The CDR3 runs 15 residues. Sequencing was performed with immunoSEQ multiplex PCR; in TCRdb, only in-frame clones are kept and a portion is missing. Of about 140,000 clones listed, around 90% are singletons. The sequenced sample was blood. This rearrangement joins TRBV28 to TRBJ2-1; 7 bases map to TRBD2. This sequence was found in a man aged 30 to 39 in good health. The CDR3: CASSLDPTGGRGQFF. The CDR3 DNA reads as TGTGCCAGCAGTTTGGACCCCACGGGGGGTCGTGGGCAGTTCTTC.